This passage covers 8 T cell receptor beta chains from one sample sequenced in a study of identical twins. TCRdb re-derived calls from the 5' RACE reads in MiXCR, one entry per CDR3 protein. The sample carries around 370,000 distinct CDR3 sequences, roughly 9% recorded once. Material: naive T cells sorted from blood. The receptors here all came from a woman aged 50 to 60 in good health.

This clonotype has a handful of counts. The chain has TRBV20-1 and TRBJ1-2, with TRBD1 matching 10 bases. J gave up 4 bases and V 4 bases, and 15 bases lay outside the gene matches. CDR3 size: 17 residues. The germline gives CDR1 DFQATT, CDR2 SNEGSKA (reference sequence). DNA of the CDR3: TGCAGTGCTACGGACCGGGACAGGGGAACGATCTTCTATGGCTACACCTTC. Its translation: CSATDRDRGTIFYGYTF.

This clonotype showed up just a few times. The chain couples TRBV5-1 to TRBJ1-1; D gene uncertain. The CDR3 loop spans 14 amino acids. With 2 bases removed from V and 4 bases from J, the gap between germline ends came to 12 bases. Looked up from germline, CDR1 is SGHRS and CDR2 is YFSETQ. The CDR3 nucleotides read TGCGCCAGCAGCTTCCAGACGACGGGCACTGAAGCTTTCTTT. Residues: CASSFQTTGTEAFF.

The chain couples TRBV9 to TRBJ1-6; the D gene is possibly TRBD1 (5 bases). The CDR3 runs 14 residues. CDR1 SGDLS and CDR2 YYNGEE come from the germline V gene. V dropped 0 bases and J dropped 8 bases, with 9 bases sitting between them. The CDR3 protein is CASSVGGYDSPLHF. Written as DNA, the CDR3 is TGTGCCAGCAGCGTAGGGGGGTACGATTCACCCCTCCACTTT.

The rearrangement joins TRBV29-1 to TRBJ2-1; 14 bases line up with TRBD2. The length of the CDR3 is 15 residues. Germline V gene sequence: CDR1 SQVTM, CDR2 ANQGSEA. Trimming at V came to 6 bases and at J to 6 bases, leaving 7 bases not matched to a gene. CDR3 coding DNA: TGCAGCGTCCCTTCCGGGACTAGCGGGAGCAATGAGCAGTTCTTC. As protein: CSVPSGTSGSNEQFF.

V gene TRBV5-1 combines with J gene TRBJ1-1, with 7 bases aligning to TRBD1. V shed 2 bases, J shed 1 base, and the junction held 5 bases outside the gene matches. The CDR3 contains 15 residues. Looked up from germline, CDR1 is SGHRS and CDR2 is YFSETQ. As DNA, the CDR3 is TGCGCCAGCAGCTTACAGGGGACGGGGAACACTGAAGCTTTCTTT. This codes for CASSLQGTGNTEAFF.

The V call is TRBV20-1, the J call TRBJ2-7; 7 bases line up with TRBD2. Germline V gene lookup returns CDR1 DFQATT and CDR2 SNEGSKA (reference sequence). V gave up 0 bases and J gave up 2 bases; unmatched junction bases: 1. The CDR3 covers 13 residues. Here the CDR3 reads CSAREAGAYEQYF. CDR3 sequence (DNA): TGCAGTGCTAGAGAGGCGGGGGCCTACGAGCAGTACTTC.

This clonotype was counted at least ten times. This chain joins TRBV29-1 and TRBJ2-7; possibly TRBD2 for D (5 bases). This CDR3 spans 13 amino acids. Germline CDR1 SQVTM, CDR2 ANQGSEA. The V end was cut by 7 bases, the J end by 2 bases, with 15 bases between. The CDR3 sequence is CSANLDGTYEQYF. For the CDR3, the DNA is TGCAGCGCTAATTTGGACGGGACCTACGAGCAGTACTTC.

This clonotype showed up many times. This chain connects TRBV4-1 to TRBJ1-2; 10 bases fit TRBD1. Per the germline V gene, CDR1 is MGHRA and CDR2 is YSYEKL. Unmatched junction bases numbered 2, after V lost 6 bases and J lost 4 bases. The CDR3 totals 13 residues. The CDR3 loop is CASRRQGAYGYTF. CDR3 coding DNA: TGCGCCAGCAGACGACAGGGGGCCTATGGCTACACCTTC.